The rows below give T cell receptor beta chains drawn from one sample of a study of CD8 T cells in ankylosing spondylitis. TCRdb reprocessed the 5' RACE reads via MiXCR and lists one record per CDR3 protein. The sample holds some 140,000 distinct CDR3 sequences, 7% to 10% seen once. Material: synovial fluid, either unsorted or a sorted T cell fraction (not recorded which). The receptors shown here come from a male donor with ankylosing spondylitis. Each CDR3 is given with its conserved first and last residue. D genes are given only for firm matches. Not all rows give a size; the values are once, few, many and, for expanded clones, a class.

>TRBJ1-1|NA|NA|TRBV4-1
CASSQDRVNTEAFF
TGCGCCAGCAGCCAAGATAGGGTGAACACTGAAGCTTTCTTT
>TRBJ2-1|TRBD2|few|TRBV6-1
CASSDPGTSGRFEQFF
TGTGCCAGCAGCGATCCCGGGACTAGCGGGAGATTTGAGCAGTTCTTC
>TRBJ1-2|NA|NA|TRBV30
CAWRPMTVWNYGYTF
TGTGCCTGGAGACCCATGACAGTTTGGAACTATGGCTACACCTTC
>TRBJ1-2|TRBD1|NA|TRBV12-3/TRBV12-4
CASSLKAGGVYGYTF
TGTGCCAGCAGTTTGAAGGCAGGGGGCGTCTATGGCTACACCTTC
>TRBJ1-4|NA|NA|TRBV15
CATSRDLGASTNEKLFF
TGTGCCACCAGCAGAGATTTAGGGGCCTCAACTAATGAAAAACTGTTTTTT
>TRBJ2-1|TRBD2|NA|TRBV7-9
CASSLYAGGANEQFF
TGTGCCAGCAGCTTATATGCGGGGGGAGCAAATGAGCAGTTCTTC
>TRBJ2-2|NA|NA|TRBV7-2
CASSLEGGRTGELFF
TGTGCCAGCAGCTTAGAGGGGGGCCGTACCGGGGAGCTGTTTTTT
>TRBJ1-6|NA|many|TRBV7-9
CASRLQGTNSPLHF
TGTGCCAGCAGACTCCAGGGGACCAATTCACCCCTCCACTTT
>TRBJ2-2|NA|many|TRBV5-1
CASSLVTGGFPGELFF
TGCGCCAGCAGCTTGGTAACGGGCGGTTTCCCCGGGGAGCTGTTTTTT
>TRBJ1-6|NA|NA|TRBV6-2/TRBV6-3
CASSYDWGASSPLHF
TGTGCCAGCAGTTACGATTGGGGAGCGAGTTCACCCCTCCACTTT
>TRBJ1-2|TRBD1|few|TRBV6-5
CASSLGQGTGYTF
TGTGCCAGCAGTTTGGGACAGGGGACTGGCTACACCTTC
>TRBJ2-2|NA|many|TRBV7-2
CASSFMWDTGELFF
TGTGCCAGCAGCTTCATGTGGGACACCGGGGAGCTGTTTTTT
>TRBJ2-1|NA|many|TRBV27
CASRASPFYNEQFF
TGTGCCAGCAGAGCTAGCCCCTTCTACAATGAGCAGTTCTTC
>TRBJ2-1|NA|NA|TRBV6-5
CASSYAGATYNEQFF
TGTGCCAGCAGTTACGCAGGGGCGACCTACAATGAGCAGTTCTTC
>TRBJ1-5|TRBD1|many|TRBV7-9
CASSFDRGNSNQPQHF
TGTGCCAGCAGCTTCGACAGGGGGAATAGCAATCAGCCCCAGCATTTT
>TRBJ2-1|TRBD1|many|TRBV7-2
CASSSSRGNEQFF
TGTGCCAGCAGCTCCTCCAGGGGGAATGAGCAGTTCTTC
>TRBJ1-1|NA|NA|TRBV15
CATSPNRREEAFF
TGTGCCACCAGCCCTAATAGGAGGGAGGAAGCTTTCTTT
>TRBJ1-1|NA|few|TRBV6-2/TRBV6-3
CASRTWDTEAFF
TGTGCCAGCAGGACTTGGGACACTGAAGCTTTCTTT
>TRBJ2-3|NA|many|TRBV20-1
CSASQGPNTQYF
TGCAGTGCTAGTCAGGGACCTAATACGCAGTATTTT
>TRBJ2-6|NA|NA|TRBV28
CASETPGANVLTF
TGTGCCAGCGAAACACCTGGGGCCAACGTCCTGACTTTC
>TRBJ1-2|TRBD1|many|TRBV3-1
CASSRPLTGEISYGYTF
TGTGCCAGCAGCCGTCCCCTAACAGGGGAGATCTCCTATGGCTACACCTTC
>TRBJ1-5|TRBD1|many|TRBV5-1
CASSDGTGANQPQHF
TGCGCCAGCAGCGACGGAACAGGGGCCAATCAGCCCCAGCATTTT
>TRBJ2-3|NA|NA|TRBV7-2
CASSRGADTQYF
TGTGCCAGCAGCCGTGGCGCAGATACGCAGTATTTT
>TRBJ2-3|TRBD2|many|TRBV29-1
CSVEDGLAGGDTQYF
TGCAGCGTTGAAGATGGACTAGCGGGGGGAGATACGCAGTATTTT
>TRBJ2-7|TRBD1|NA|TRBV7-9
CASSLSRDSRQF
TGTGCCAGCAGCCTCTCCCGGGACAGCCGGCAGTTC
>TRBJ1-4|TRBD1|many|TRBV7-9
CASTTPGQGREKLFF
TGTGCCAGCACGACTCCGGGACAGGGTCGCGAAAAACTGTTTTTT
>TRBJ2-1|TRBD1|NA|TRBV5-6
CASSPTGQPYNEQFF
TGTGCCAGCAGCCCTACGGGACAGCCTTACAATGAGCAGTTCTTC
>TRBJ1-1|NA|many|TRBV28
CASTLYTEAFF
TGTGCCAGCACCCTCTACACTGAAGCTTTCTTT
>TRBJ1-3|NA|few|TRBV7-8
CASSFITGYSSGNTIYF
TGTGCCAGCAGCTTCATCACAGGGTATAGCTCTGGAAACACCATATATTTT
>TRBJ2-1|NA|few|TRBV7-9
CASSLVGTLNEQFF
TGTGCCAGCAGCTTAGTGGGGACCCTCAATGAGCAGTTCTTC
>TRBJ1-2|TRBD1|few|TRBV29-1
CSVGLSTGRGYTF
TGCAGCGTTGGATTATCGACAGGGCGAGGCTACACCTTC
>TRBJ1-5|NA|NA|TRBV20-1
CSAIHRQAGAQPQHF
TGCAGTGCTATCCACCGACAGGCGGGAGCTCAGCCCCAGCATTTT
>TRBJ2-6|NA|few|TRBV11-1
CATRMDGVSGANVLTF
TGTGCCACCAGGATGGACGGAGTCTCTGGGGCCAACGTCCTGACTTTC